This is a list of T cell receptor beta chains from one sample in a study of patients and donors after allogeneic stem cell transplantation. MiXCR, run by TCRdb on the RT-PCR reads, gives a single entry per CDR3 protein. The sample shows some 960,000 distinct CDR3 sequences, roughly 18% of them seen only once. Sequencing used blood, either unsorted or a sorted T cell fraction (not recorded which). Source of these receptors: a human donor who was either an allogeneic HSCT recipient or a stem cell or donor lymphocyte infusion donor (not recorded which). It is not recorded whose cells these are; they may come from a transplant donor. The CDR3 runs from the conserved cysteine through the conserved F or W. Fields, in order: CDR3 length, J gene, V gene, CDR3 protein.

>14|TRBJ1-1|TRBV5-1
CASSFTGKDTEAFF
>13|TRBJ1-5|TRBV6-1
CASRGPNGQPQHF
>11|TRBJ2-7|TRBV29-1
CSVEMAARQYF
>14|TRBJ1-1|TRBV18
CASSRTEENTEAFF
>14|TRBJ1-2|TRBV7-6
CASSLVGRDGGYTF
>16|TRBJ1-6|TRBV5-1
CASSTGTGVYNSPLHF
>14|TRBJ2-1|TRBV2
CASSVKRSYNEQFF
>15|TRBJ2-3|TRBV20-1
CSARDIRQATDTQYF
>18|TRBJ2-1|TRBV5-1
CASSLGLRTSGFYNEQFF
>13|TRBJ1-1|TRBV12-3/TRBV12-4
CASSSRARTLAFF